This T cell receptor beta chain originates from a study of T cell changes during pregnancy in multiple sclerosis. Germline V lookup: CDR1 MNHNS, CDR2 SASEGT. The CDR3 covers 13 residues. The ends were cut back, 7 bases at V and 3 bases at J, with 10 bases in the middle. TCRdb's copy holds only in-frame clones and misses some; the assay was immunoSEQ multiplex PCR. The sample contains more than 35,000 clones, approximately 90% of which appear only once. The chain links TRBV6-1 to TRBJ1-5, with D perhaps TRBD1 (6 bases). The sequenced sample was CD4+ T cells from peripheral blood mononuclear cells, obtained in the first trimester of pregnancy. This clonotype was sampled from a female donor in good health, enrolled as a control in a pregnancy study. The CDR3 sequence is CASTRDTNQPQHF. The CDR3 DNA sequence: TGTGCCAGCACCCGGGACACCAATCAGCCCCAGCATTTT.